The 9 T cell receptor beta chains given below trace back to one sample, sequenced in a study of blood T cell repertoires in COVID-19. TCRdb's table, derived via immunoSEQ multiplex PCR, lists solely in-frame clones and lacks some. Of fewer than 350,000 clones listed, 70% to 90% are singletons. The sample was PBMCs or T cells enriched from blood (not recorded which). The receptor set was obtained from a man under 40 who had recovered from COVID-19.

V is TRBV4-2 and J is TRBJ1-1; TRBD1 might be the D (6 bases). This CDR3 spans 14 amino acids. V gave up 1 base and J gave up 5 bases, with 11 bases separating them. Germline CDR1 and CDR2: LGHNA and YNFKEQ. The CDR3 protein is CASSQGAGDTEAFF. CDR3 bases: TGTGCCAGCAGCCAAGGGGCAGGGGATACTGAAGCTTTCTTT.

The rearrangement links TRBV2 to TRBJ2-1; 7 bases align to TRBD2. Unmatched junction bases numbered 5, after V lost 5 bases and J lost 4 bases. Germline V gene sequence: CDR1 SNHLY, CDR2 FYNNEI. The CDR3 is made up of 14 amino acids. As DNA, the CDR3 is TGTGCCAGCAGTAGGGATAGCGGGTACAATGAGCAGTTCTTC. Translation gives CASSRDSGYNEQFF.

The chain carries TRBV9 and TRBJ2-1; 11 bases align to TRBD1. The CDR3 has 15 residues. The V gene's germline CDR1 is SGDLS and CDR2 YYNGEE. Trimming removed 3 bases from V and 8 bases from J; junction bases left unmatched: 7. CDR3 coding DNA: TGTGCCAGCAGCGAATCCGGGACAGGGGGAGATGAGCAGTTCTTC. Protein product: CASSESGTGGDEQFF.

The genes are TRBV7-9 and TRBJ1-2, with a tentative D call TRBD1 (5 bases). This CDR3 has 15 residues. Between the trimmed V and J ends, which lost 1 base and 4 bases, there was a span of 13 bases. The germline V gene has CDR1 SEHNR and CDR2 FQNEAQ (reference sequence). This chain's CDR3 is CASSLGRGSVYGYTF. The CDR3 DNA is TGTGCCAGCAGCTTAGGGAGGGGAAGTGTCTATGGCTACACCTTC.

For the CDR3, the DNA is TGTGCCAGCAGCTTACCTACCGGACAGGGCGTGTCTGAAGCTTTCTTT. This codes for CASSLPTGQGVSEAFF. The gene calls are TRBV21-1 and TRBJ1-1; TRBD1 was called by the table and not checked on the DNA. TRBV21-1 is annotated as a pseudogene. The CDR3 contains 16 residues.

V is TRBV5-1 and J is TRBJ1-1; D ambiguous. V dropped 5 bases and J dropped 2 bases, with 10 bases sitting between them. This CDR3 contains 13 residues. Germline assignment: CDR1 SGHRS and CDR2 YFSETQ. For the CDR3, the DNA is TGCGCCAGCAGTCCTTACACCAACACTGAAGCTTTCTTT. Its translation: CASSPYTNTEAFF.

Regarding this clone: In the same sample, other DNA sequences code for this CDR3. CDR3 in DNA: TGTGCCATCAGTGAGTCTCGAGGGGGAAACACTGAAGCTTTCTTT. It encodes CAISESRGGNTEAFF. The chain uses TRBV10-3 and TRBJ1-1; possibly TRBD1 for D (6 bases). Germline CDR1 ENHRY, CDR2 SYGVKD. The CDR3 is made up of 15 amino acids. Between the trimmed V and J ends, which lost 0 bases and 2 bases, there was a span of 10 bases.

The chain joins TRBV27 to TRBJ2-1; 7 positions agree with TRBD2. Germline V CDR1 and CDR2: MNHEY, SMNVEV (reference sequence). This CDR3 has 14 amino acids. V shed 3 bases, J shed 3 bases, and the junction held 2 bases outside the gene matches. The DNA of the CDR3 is TGTGCCAGCAGTTTGGGGGGGTTCTACAATGAGCAGTTCTTC. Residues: CASSLGGFYNEQFF.

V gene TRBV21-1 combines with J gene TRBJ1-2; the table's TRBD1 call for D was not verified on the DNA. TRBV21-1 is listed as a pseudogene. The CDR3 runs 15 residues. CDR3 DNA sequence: TGTGCCAGCAGCATTGGGCAGACGTCTAACTATGGCTACACCTTC. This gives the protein CASSIGQTSNYGYTF.